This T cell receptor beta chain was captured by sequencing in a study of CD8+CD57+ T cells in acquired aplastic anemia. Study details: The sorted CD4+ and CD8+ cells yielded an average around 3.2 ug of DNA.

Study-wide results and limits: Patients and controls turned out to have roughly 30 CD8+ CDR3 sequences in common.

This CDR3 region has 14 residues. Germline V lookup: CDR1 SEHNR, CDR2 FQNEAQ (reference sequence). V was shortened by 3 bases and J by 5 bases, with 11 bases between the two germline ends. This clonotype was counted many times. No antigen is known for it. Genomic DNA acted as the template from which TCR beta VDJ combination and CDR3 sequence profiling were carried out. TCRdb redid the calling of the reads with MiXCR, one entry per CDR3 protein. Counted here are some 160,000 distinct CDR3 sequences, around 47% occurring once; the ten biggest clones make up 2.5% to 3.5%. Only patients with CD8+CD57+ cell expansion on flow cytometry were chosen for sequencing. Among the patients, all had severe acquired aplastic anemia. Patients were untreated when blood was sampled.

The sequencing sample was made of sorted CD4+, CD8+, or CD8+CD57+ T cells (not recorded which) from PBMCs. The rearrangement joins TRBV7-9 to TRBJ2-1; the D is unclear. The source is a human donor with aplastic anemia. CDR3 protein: CASSLSRSDNEQFF. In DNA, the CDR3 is TGTGCCAGCAGCTTGTCCCGGAGTGACAATGAGCAGTTCTTC.